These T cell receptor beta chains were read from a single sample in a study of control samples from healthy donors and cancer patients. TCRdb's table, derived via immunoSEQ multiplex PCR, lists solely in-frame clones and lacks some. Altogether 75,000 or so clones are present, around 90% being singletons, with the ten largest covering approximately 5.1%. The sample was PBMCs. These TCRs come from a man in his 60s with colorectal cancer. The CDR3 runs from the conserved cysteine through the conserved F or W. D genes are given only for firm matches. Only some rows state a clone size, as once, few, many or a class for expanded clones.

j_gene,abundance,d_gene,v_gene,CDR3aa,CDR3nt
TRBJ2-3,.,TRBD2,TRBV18,CASSLGLAGELDTQYF,TGTGCCAGCTCACTTGGCCTAGCGGGGGAGCTAGATACGCAGTATTTT
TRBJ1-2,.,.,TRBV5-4,CASSNREYNYGYTF,TGTGCCAGCAGTAACAGGGAATATAACTATGGCTACACCTTC
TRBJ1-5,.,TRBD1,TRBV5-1,CASSRTGTGNQPQHF,TGCGCCAGCAGCCGGACCGGGACAGGGAATCAGCCCCAGCATTTT
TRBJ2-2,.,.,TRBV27,CASSLSQMNTGELFF,TGTGCCAGCAGTTTATCACAGATGAACACCGGGGAGCTGTTTTTT
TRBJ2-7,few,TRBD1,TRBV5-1,CASMVDRGSYEQYF,TGCGCCAGCATGGTGGACAGGGGGTCTTACGAGCAGTACTTC
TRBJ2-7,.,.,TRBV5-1,CASSLVVQPYEQYF,TGCGCCAGCAGCTTGGTCGTACAGCCCTACGAGCAGTACTTC
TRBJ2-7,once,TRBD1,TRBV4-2,CASSQEPQTGPYEQYF,TGTGCCAGCAGCCAAGAGCCTCAGACAGGGCCCTACGAGCAGTACTTC
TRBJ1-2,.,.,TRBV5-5,CASSLFQGTYGYTF,TGTGCCAGCAGCTTGTTTCAGGGAACCTATGGCTACACCTTC
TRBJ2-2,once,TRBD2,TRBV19,CASSIRTSGTGELFF,TGTGCCAGTAGTATCCGTACTAGCGGCACCGGGGAGCTGTTTTTT
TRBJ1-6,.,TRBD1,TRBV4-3,CASSQEGQGAPLHF,TGCGCCAGCAGCCAAGAGGGACAGGGAGCACCCCTCCACTTT
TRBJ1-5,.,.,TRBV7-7,CASSLAREGGHNQPQHF,TGTGCCAGCAGCTTAGCGCGGGAGGGGGGGCACAATCAGCCCCAGCATTTT
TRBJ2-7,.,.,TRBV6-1,CASSEGQGGHTGEQYF,TGTGCCAGCAGTGAAGGACAGGGAGGCCACACGGGCGAGCAGTACTTC
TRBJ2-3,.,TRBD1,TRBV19,CASRRTGGDTDTQYF,TGTGCCAGTAGGCGGACAGGGGGAGACACAGATACGCAGTATTTT
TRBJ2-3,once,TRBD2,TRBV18,CASCQGLAIGLDTQYF,TGTGCCAGCTGTCAGGGACTAGCGATTGGTTTGGATACGCAGTATTTT
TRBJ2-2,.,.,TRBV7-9,CASSPLLLNTGELFF,TGTGCCAGCAGCCCCCTCCTGCTGAACACCGGGGAGCTGTTTTTT
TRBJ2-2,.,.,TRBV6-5,CASTTQGYDTGELFF,TGTGCCAGCACCACCCAAGGGTACGACACCGGGGAGCTGTTTTTT
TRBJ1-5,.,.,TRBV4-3,CASSQNRDYFQPQHF,TGCGCCAGCAGCCAAAACCGGGACTACTTTCAGCCCCAGCATTTT
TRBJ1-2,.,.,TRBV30,CAWSVPGGEGGYTF,TGTGCCTGGAGTGTACCCGGCGGGGAGGGGGGCTACACCTTC
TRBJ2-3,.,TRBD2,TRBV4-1,CASSQDSGGSWTDTQYF,TGCGCCAGCAGCCAAGATTCGGGGGGTTCTTGGACAGATACGCAGTATTTT
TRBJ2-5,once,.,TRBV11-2,CASSLWTGTNQETQYF,TGTGCCAGCAGCTTATGGACCGGGACAAACCAAGAGACCCAGTACTTC